What follows is one T cell receptor beta chain and its context. The data belong to a study of blood T cell repertoires in COVID-19. The table came from immunoSEQ multiplex PCR; TCRdb's copy has only in-frame clones and leaves some out. The sample lists a few hundred thousand clones, approximately 92% seen once, with around 4.6% in the top ten. There are 12 residues in the CDR3. Trimming pared 5 bases from V and 10 bases from J, leaving 11 bases between. Looked up from germline, CDR1 is KGHDR and CDR2 is SFDVKD. V gene TRBV24-1 combines with J gene TRBJ2-1; D might be TRBD2 (6 bases). The source of this sequence is a middle-aged woman who had recovered from COVID-19. Sequencing was performed on peripheral blood. CDR3 protein: CATSGRVEEQFF. DNA for the CDR3: TGTGCCACCAGTGGGAGGGTAGAGGAGCAGTTCTTC.